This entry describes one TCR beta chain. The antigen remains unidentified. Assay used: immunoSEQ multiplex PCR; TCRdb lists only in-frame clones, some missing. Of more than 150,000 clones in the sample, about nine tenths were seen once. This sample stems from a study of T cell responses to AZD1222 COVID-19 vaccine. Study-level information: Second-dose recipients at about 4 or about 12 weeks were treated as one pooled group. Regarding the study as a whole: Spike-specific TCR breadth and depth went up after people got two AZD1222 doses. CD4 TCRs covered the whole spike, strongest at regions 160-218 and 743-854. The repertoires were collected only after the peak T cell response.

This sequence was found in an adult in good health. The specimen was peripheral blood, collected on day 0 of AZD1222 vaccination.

CDR3 loop: CASSMPGTGGADYGYTF. CDR3 nucleotide sequence: TGCGCCAGCAGCATGCCCGGGACAGGGGGCGCTGACTATGGCTACACCTTC. The chain links TRBV5-1 to TRBJ1-2, with 12 bases aligning to TRBD1. CDR3 length: 17 residues. After removal of 4 bases from V and 3 bases from J, the junction contained 10 bases not matched to a gene. Germline V gives CDR1 SGHRS, CDR2 YFSETQ.